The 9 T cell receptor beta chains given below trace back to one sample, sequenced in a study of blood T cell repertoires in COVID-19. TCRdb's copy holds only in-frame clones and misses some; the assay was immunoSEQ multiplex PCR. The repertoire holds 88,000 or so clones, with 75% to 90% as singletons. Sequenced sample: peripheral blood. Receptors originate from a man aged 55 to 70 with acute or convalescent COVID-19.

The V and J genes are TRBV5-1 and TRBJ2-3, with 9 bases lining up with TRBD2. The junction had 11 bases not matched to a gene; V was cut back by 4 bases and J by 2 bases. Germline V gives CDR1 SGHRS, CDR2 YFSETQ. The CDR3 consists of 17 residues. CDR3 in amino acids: CASSPGWSGGYTDTQYF. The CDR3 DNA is TGCGCCAGCAGCCCCGGATGGAGCGGGGGGTACACAGATACGCAGTATTTT. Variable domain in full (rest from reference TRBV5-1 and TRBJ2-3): KAGVTQTPRYLIKTRGQQVTLSCSPISGHRSVSWYQQTPGQGLQFLFEYFSETQRNKGNFPGRFSGRQFSNSRSEMNVSTLELGDSALYLCASSPGWSGGYTDTQYFGPGTRLTVL.

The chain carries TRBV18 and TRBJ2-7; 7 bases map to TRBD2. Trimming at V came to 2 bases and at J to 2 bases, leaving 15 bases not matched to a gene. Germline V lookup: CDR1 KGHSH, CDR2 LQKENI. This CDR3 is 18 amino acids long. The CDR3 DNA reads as TGTGCCAGCTCACCATTAGTAGCGGGCCTCCCGGGGGCCTACGAGCAGTACTTC. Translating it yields CASSPLVAGLPGAYEQYF.

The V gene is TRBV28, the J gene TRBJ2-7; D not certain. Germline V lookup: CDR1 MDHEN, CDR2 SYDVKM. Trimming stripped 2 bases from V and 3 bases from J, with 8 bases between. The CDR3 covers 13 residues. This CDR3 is CASSLENGYEQYF. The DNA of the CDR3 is TGTGCCAGCAGTTTAGAGAACGGCTACGAGCAGTACTTC.

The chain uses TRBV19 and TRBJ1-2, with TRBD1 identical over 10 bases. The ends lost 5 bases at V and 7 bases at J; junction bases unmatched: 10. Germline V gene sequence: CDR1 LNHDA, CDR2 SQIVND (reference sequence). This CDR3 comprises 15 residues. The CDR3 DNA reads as TGTGCCAGTAGTTCAAGACAGGGGGCATTCGTTGGCTACACCTTC. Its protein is CASSSRQGAFVGYTF.

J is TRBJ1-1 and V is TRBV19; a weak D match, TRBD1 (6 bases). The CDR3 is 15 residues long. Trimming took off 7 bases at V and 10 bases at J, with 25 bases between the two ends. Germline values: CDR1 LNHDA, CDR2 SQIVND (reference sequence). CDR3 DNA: TGTGCCAGTATACCGAAAATGGGGGCGCAGAGGGGAGCTTTCTTT. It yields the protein CASIPKMGAQRGAFF.

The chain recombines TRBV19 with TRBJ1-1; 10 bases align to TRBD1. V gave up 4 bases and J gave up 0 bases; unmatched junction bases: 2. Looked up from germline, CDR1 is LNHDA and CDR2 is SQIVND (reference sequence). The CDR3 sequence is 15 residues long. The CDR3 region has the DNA TGTGCCAGTAGTAAGGGACAGGGGATGAACACTGAAGCTTTCTTT. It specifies CASSKGQGMNTEAFF.

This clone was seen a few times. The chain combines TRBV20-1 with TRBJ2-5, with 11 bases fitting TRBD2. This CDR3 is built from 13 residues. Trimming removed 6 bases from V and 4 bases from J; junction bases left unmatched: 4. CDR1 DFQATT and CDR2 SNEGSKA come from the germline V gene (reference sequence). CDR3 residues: CSASSGRAETQYF. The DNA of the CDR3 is TGCAGTGCAAGTAGCGGGAGGGCAGAGACCCAGTACTTC.

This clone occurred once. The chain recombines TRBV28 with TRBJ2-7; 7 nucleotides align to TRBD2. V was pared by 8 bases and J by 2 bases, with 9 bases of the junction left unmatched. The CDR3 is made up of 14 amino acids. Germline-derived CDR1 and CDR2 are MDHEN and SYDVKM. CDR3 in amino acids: CASLSSGNTYEQYF. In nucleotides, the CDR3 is TGTGCCAGCCTATCTAGCGGTAACACCTACGAGCAGTACTTC.

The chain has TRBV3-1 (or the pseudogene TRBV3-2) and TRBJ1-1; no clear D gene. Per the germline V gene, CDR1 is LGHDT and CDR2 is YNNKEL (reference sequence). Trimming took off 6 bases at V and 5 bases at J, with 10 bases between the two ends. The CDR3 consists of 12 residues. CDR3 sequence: CASSDTTTEAFF. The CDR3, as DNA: TGTGCCAGCAGTGATACCACAACTGAAGCTTTCTTT.